These T cell receptor beta chains were read from a single sample in a study of T cell repertoires in cytomegalovirus infection. TCRdb fed the reads into MiXCR, producing one record per CDR3 protein. Found here are about 920,000 distinct CDR3 sequences, roughly 31% of them singletons; the top ten hold about an eighth. These receptors' targets are unknown. The starting material was cultured CD8+ T cells from PBMCs, obtained from culture after CMV antigen stimulation. These TCRs come from a human donor in good health (CMV status not recorded). Some clones in this sample may be carry-over from other donors' samples. Each CDR3 is given with its conserved first and last residue. A D gene is named only where the DNA matches it firmly. Expanded clones are given a class, and other clones once, few, many or no size at all.

V	J	D	size	DNA	CDR3
TRBV7-2	TRBJ1-2	TRBD1	medium-sized	TGTGCCAGCAGCTCCCAGGGGACAGAGTATGGCTACACCTTC	CASSSQGTEYGYTF
TRBV7-4	TRBJ1-1	-	once	TGTGCCAGCAGCAGGGAGTGGGAGGGCACTGAAGCTTTCTTT	CASSREWEGTEAFF
TRBV12-3/TRBV12-4	TRBJ2-7	TRBD1	many	TGTGCCAGCAGTCCAATCGGACAGGGCTCCTACGAGCAGTACTTC	CASSPIGQGSYEQYF
TRBV11-2	TRBJ1-1	-	-	TGTGCCAGCAGCTTTAGTCCGCAAGCAGCTTTCTTT	CASSFSPQAAFF
TRBV19	TRBJ2-3	TRBD1	-	TGTGCCAGTAGTGGACCTCGGACAGGGATAATGGATACGCAGTATTTT	CASSGPRTGIMDTQYF
TRBV2	TRBJ1-1	-	-	TGTGCCAGTCTCGAAAGGACTGAAGCTTTCTTT	CASLERTEAFF
TRBV6-2/TRBV6-3	TRBJ1-2	-	few	TGTGCCAGCAGTTTCCGACAGGAGCCTCGGGGTAACTATGGCTACACCTTC	CASSFRQEPRGNYGYTF
TRBV7-6	TRBJ1-1	-	many	TGTGCCAGCAGCTTGTACGGGGAGGGCTTGAACACTGAAGCTTTCTTT	CASSLYGEGLNTEAFF
TRBV7-8	TRBJ2-3	TRBD1	-	TGTGCCAGCAGCTTAGAAGGGACAGGGAGTCCAGATACGCAGTATTTT	CASSLEGTGSPDTQYF
TRBV7-8	TRBJ2-1	TRBD2	many	TGTGCCAGCAGCGAAAGGGACGGCGGGGGGCCTTACAATGAGCAGTTCTTC	CASSERDGGGPYNEQFF
TRBV10-3	TRBJ2-7	-	-	TGTGCCATCAGTAGCTTCCCCCGCGACTCCTACGAGCAGTACTTC	CAISSFPRDSYEQYF
TRBV6-1	TRBJ1-2	-	-	TGTGCCAGCAGTGGTTGGGACGCCAAAGCTAACTATGGCTACACCTTC	CASSGWDAKANYGYTF
TRBV7-9	TRBJ1-1	-	-	TGTGCCAGCAGCTTAGACATCAGTCTGAACACTGAAGCTTTCTTT	CASSLDISLNTEAFF
TRBV7-2	TRBJ2-1	TRBD2	many	TGTGCCAGCAGCCCCTTCGGAGCGGGGGTTTACAATGAGCAGTTCTTC	CASSPFGAGVYNEQFF
TRBV6-6	TRBJ2-1	TRBD1	-	TGTGCCAGCAGTTCCCGGGACAGTACCAAGTCGGCCTACAATGAGCAGTTCTTC	CASSSRDSTKSAYNEQFF
TRBV12-3/TRBV12-4	TRBJ1-1	TRBD1	-	TGTGCCAGCAGCACCGACAGGGATTACACTGAAGCTTTCTTT	CASSTDRDYTEAFF
TRBV3-1	TRBJ2-1	TRBD1	-	TGTGCCAGCAGCGTCCCGGGACAGGGGAACAATGAGCAGTTCTTC	CASSVPGQGNNEQFF
TRBV29-1	TRBJ1-2	-	-	TGCAGCGTTGAAGGACGTAATGACTATGGCTACACCTTC	CSVEGRNDYGYTF
TRBV27	TRBJ2-2	-	few	TGTGCCAGCAGTTTATTATGGGGGTCCGGGGAGCTGTTTTTT	CASSLLWGSGELFF
TRBV19	TRBJ2-1	-	-	TGTGCCAGTAGTCACGGGACTTTCAATGAGCAGTTCTTC	CASSHGTFNEQFF
TRBV7-3	TRBJ1-2	-	few	TGTGCCAGCAGCTCCTCGTTGGGGAATGGCTACACCTTC	CASSSSLGNGYTF
TRBV7-9	TRBJ2-4	TRBD1	few	TGTGCCAGCACGGACAGGGCGAGGAACATTCAGTACTTC	CASTDRARNIQYF
TRBV29-1	TRBJ2-2	-	few	TGCAGCGTTGAATGGGGTCCCGGGGAGCTGTTTTTT	CSVEWGPGELFF
TRBV7-6	TRBJ2-3	TRBD1	few	TGTGCCAGCAGTCTAGGGGGCCTGTCCACAGATACGCAGTATTTT	CASSLGGLSTDTQYF
TRBV20-1	TRBJ1-5	-	few	TGCAGTGCCCCTCACAGCCAATATAGCAATCAGCCCCAGCATTTT	CSAPHSQYSNQPQHF
TRBV12-3/TRBV12-4	TRBJ1-2	-	-	TGTGCCAGCAGCAAAGACTTAGGCTATGGCTACACCTTC	CASSKDLGYGYTF
TRBV4-1	TRBJ2-1	TRBD2	-	TGCGCCAGCAGCCCGGGACTAGCTGATGAGCAGTTCTTC	CASSPGLADEQFF
TRBV27	TRBJ2-7	-	few	TGTGCCAGCAGTCCCTCCAGCAGTCTGTACGAGCAGTACTTC	CASSPSSSLYEQYF
TRBV27	TRBJ2-3	TRBD1	-	TGTGCCAGCAGCCGCGGGACAGGGGCCTCTCTTACGCAGTATTTT	CASSRGTGASLTQYF
TRBV19	TRBJ2-7	TRBD1	few	TGTGCCAGTAGTTTAAAGGGACAGGGCTACGAGCAGTACTTC	CASSLKGQGYEQYF
TRBV19	TRBJ2-5	TRBD2	-	TGTGCCAGTAGTGTTCTCGCTAGCGGGGGCCAAGAGACCCAGTACTTC	CASSVLASGGQETQYF
TRBV7-6	TRBJ1-1	-	few	TGTGCCAGCAGCATCTCGGCCCGCGCCCAAGCTTTCTTT	CASSISARAQAFF